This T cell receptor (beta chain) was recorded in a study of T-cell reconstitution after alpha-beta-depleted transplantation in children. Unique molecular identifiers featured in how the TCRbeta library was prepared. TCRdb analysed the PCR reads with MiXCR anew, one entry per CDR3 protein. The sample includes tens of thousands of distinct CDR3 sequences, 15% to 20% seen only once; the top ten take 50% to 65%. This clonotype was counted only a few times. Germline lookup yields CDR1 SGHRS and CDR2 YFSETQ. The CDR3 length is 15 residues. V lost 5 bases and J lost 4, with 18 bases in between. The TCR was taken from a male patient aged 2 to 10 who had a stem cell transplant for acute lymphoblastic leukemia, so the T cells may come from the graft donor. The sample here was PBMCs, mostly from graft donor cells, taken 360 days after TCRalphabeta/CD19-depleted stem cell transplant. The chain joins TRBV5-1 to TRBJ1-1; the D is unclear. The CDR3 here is CASSGQIAKVTEAFF. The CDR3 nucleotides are TGCGCCAGCAGTGGGCAGATCGCAAAAGTCACTGAAGCTTTCTTT.